Below are 28 T cell receptor beta chains sequenced from a single sample in a study of blood T cell repertoires in COVID-19. Sequenced by immunoSEQ multiplex PCR; TCRdb stores in-frame clones only, minus some. The sample consists of about 150,000 clones, approximately 91% of them appearing once. The sample was peripheral blood. Every receptor here comes from a man in his fifties with acute or convalescent COVID-19.

Here the CDR3 reads CASSSRGGRENEQFF. In DNA, the CDR3 is TGTGCCAGCAGCTCGCGCGGCGGGAGAGAAAATGAGCAGTTCTTC. This sequence joins TRBV3-1 (or the pseudogene TRBV3-2) and TRBJ2-1, with 7 bases that match TRBD2. The trim removed 5 bases at V and 7 bases at J, leaving 11 bases unmatched. CDR1 and CDR2 (germline): LGHDT, YNNKEL (reference sequence). The CDR3 totals 15 residues.

The chain joins TRBV5-1 to TRBJ2-3, with TRBD2 matching over 11 bases. V was clipped by 0 bases and J by 0 bases; unmatched bases: 3. Germline V gives CDR1 SGHRS, CDR2 YFSETQ. This CDR3 contains 17 residues. CDR3 nucleotides: TGCGCCAGCAGCTTGGCTAGCGGGAGGTATAGCACAGATACGCAGTATTTT. This translates into CASSLASGRYSTDTQYF.

This chain links TRBV27 with TRBJ1-1, with D unresolved. Trimming shortened V by 6 bases and J by 4 bases, and 9 bases separated the two germline ends. This CDR3 is 12 amino acids long. Germline loops: CDR1 MNHEY, CDR2 SMNVEV (reference sequence). CDR3 region: CASSSVATEAFF. CDR3 in DNA: TGTGCCAGCAGCTCAGTGGCCACTGAAGCTTTCTTT.

The chain recombines TRBV10-1 with TRBJ2-7; TRBD1 is a possible D gene (7 bases). CDR1 is WNHNN and CDR2 is SYGVQD in the germline V gene (reference sequence). The CDR3 extends over 14 amino acids. Trimming took off 6 bases at V and 5 bases at J, with 17 bases between the two ends. For the CDR3, the DNA is TGCGCCAGCAGGGCTTGCAGGGGGGCCAACGAGCAGTACGTC. This encodes CASRACRGANEQYV.

The chain employs TRBV9 and TRBJ2-1; weak D call: TRBD2 (5 bases). Trimming pared 3 bases from V and 0 bases from J, leaving 16 bases between. The CDR3 extends over 17 amino acids. Germline CDR1 reads SGDLS; CDR2 reads YYNGEE. The CDR3 DNA follows: TGTGCCAGCAGCGCAAAGGACTCTTCGAGCTCCTACAATGAGCAGTTCTTC. It codes for CASSAKDSSSSYNEQFF.

The gene calls are TRBV5-4 and TRBJ2-5; no definite D call. With 0 bases removed from V and 2 bases from J, the gap between germline ends came to 8 bases. The CDR3 extends over 14 amino acids. Looked up from germline, CDR1 is SGHNT and CDR2 is YYREEE (reference sequence). The CDR3 is CASSLGQRQETQYF. Here the CDR3 DNA reads TGTGCCAGCAGCTTGGGCCAGAGGCAAGAGACCCAGTACTTC.

J is TRBJ2-7 and V is TRBV3-1 (or the pseudogene TRBV3-2), with 11 bases identical to TRBD1. This CDR3 has 15 residues. V trimming: 0 bases; J trimming: 3 bases; junction bases outside the gene matches: 1. The germline V gene encodes CDR1 LGHDT and CDR2 YNNKEL (reference sequence). CDR3 sequence reads: CASSQEGTGGYEQYF. The CDR3 DNA reads as TGTGCCAGCAGCCAAGAAGGGACAGGGGGCTACGAGCAGTACTTC.

The chain carries TRBV27 and TRBJ1-5; 9 nucleotides line up with TRBD1. Germline V CDR1 and CDR2: MNHEY, SMNVEV (reference sequence). Trimming cost V 5 bases and J 2 bases; bases outside gene matches: 4. The CDR3 extends over 15 amino acids. CDR3 nucleotides: TGTGCCAGCAGTCCGGACAGGGGCGGCAATCAGCCCCAGCATTTT. Encoded protein: CASSPDRGGNQPQHF.

The gene calls are TRBV4-3 and TRBJ1-4, with TRBD1 as a possible D gene (5 bases). Per the germline V gene, CDR1 is LGHNA and CDR2 is YSLEER. Trimming removed 0 bases from V and 0 bases from J, with 8 bases in between. This CDR3 is built from 16 residues. CDR3 amino acids: CASSQDPGATNEKLFF. CDR3 in DNA: TGCGCCAGCAGCCAAGATCCGGGGGCAACTAATGAAAAACTGTTTTTT.

This rearrangement joins TRBV6-2 or TRBV6-3 to TRBJ2-7; no firm D call. The V gene lost 2 bases and the J gene lost 2 bases, with 10 bases spanning the gap. The CDR3 is 14 residues long. CDR1 MNHEY and CDR2 SVGEGT come from the germline V gene. DNA of the CDR3: TGTGCCAGCAGTTACCCCCCCCGTCCCTACGAGCAGTACGTC. It translates to CASSYPPRPYEQYV.

The chain has TRBV28 and TRBJ1-2, with TRBD1 identical over 10 bases. The J segment lost 5 bases and the V segment lost 5 bases, leaving 8 bases of the junction unmatched. The CDR3 extends over 15 amino acids. Germline assignment: CDR1 MDHEN and CDR2 SYDVKM. The CDR3 coding sequence is TGTGCCAGCAGTACCTGGGACAGGGGCACTTATGGCTACACCTTC. It specifies CASSTWDRGTYGYTF.

The chain recombines TRBV6-6 with TRBJ1-1, with D possibly matching TRBD1 (6 bases). Deletions cut 2 bases from V and 4 bases from J, with 14 bases between. Germline V CDR1 and CDR2: MNHNY, SVGAGI (reference sequence). The CDR3 runs 15 residues. The CDR3 reads CASSYTGIYGTEAFF. For the CDR3, the DNA is TGTGCCAGCAGTTACACAGGGATCTATGGCACTGAAGCTTTCTTT.

V is TRBV6-5 and J is TRBJ1-6; D not resolved. The CDR3 spans 15 residues. From germline, CDR1 is MNHEY and CDR2 SVGAGI. Trimming took off 6 bases at V and 5 bases at J, with 14 bases between the two ends. CDR3 bases: TGTGCCAGCAGGCCCCTGACACCTAATAATTCACCCCTCCACTTT. It translates to CASRPLTPNNSPLHF.

J is TRBJ2-1 and V is TRBV27, with TRBD1 identical over 8 bases. The CDR3 loop spans 15 amino acids. Germline-derived CDR1 and CDR2 are MNHEY and SMNVEV (reference sequence). Losses at the gene ends were 3 bases for V and 2 bases for J; bases not matched to a gene: 3. CDR3 residues: CASSLGQAPYNEQFF. For the CDR3, the DNA is TGTGCCAGCAGTTTGGGACAGGCGCCCTACAATGAGCAGTTCTTC.

The J gene is TRBJ2-1, the V gene TRBV28; 7 nucleotides line up with TRBD1. J lost 1 base, V lost 5 bases, and 5 bases had no gene match. This CDR3 contains 15 residues. Germline values: CDR1 MDHEN, CDR2 SYDVKM. The CDR3 protein is CASSVLDRSYNEQFF. The CDR3 coding sequence is TGTGCCAGCAGTGTCCTGGACAGGTCCTACAATGAGCAGTTCTTC.

The V and J genes are TRBV7-9 and TRBJ2-1; 7 positions match TRBD1. The germline gives CDR1 SEHNR, CDR2 FQNEAQ (reference sequence). Trimming cost V 1 base and J 6 bases; bases outside gene matches: 6. This CDR3 has 15 residues. DNA of the CDR3: TGTGCCAGCAGCTTAGGCCAGGGACAGTCCAATGAGCAGTTCTTC. This gives the protein CASSLGQGQSNEQFF.

The chain couples TRBV18 to TRBJ1-1, with 9 nucleotides matching TRBD1. The CDR3 extends over 13 amino acids. The V gene end was trimmed by 8 bases and the J gene end by 1 base; junction bases not matched to a gene: 2. The germline V gene has CDR1 KGHSH and CDR2 LQKENI. CDR3 amino acids: CASRTGENTEAFF. The CDR3 region has the DNA TGTGCCAGCAGGACAGGGGAGAACACTGAAGCTTTCTTT.

The chain uses TRBV27 and TRBJ2-5, with a possible D match to TRBD2 (7 bases). The CDR3 length is 15 residues. Germline V lookup: CDR1 MNHEY, CDR2 SMNVEV (reference sequence). The V and J ends lost 8 bases and 0 bases respectively, with 16 bases between them. The chain's CDR3 is CASRGASGNQETQYF. In DNA, the CDR3 is TGTGCCAGCCGGGGGGCTAGCGGCAACCAAGAGACCCAGTACTTC.

The V call is TRBV7-9, the J call TRBJ1-2, with 7 bases lining up with TRBD1. The V gene end was trimmed by 5 bases and the J gene end by 1 base; junction bases not matched to a gene: 4. Germline values: CDR1 SEHNR, CDR2 FQNEAQ (reference sequence). CDR3 length equals 14 residues. This chain's CDR3 is CASSGTEHNYGYTF. CDR3 coding DNA: TGTGCCAGCAGCGGGACAGAACATAACTATGGCTACACCTTC.

CDR3 sequence reads: CASTYPGGTQYF. CDR3 coding DNA: TGTGCCAGCACCTACCCCGGGGGGACCCAGTACTTC. This chain connects TRBV7-8 to TRBJ2-5, with TRBD2 as a possible D gene (6 bases). The V end was cut by 7 bases, the J end by 7 bases, with 13 bases between. From germline, CDR1 is SGHVS and CDR2 FQNEAQ. The CDR3 has 12 residues.

The CDR3 DNA sequence: TGTGCCATCAGTGATCGGGGGAATTCACCCCTCCACTTT. Its protein product is CAISDRGNSPLHF. The chain employs TRBV10-3 and TRBJ1-6; D is possibly TRBD1 (5 bases). Deletions cut 3 bases from V and 7 bases from J, with 7 bases between. CDR1 and CDR2 (germline): ENHRY, SYGVKD. The CDR3 has 13 amino acids.

In regard to this clone: The junction differs from germline at one of its ends, possibly a read error. The sample contains more than one DNA sequence encoding this CDR3. The chain combines TRBV19 with TRBJ1-5; 12 positions agree with TRBD1. This CDR3 spans 20 amino acids. Germline-derived CDR1 and CDR2 are LNHDA and SQIVND (reference sequence). CDR3 sequence reads: CASSIAGDRGRIYSNQPQHF. The CDR3 DNA reads TGTGCCAGTAGTATAGCGGGGGACAGGGGGCGGATTTATAGCAATCAGCCCCAGCACTTT.

The V and J genes are TRBV7-8 and TRBJ2-7, with 7 bases fitting TRBD2. This CDR3 spans 15 amino acids. Germline CDR1 reads SGHVS; CDR2 reads FQNEAQ. With 1 base clipped from V and 3 bases from J, the junction kept 6 bases outside the gene matches. DNA for the CDR3: TGTGCCAGCAGCTTAGGGGCGGGAGTAGGCTACGAGCAGTACTTC. It codes for CASSLGAGVGYEQYF. The whole variable domain, remainder taken from reference TRBV7-8 and TRBJ2-7, is GAGVSQSPRYKVAKRGQDVALRCDPISGHVSLFWYQQALGQGPEFLTYFQNEAQLDKSGLPSDRFFAERPEGSVSTLKIQRTQQEDSAVYLCASSLGAGVGYEQYFGPGTRLTVT.

This sequence joins TRBV7-8 and TRBJ1-6, with D tentatively TRBD1 (5 bases). The length of the CDR3 is 14 residues. Germline CDR1 reads SGHVS; CDR2 reads FQNEAQ. V shed 5 bases and J shed 5 bases, with 10 bases lying between them. CDR3 sequence (DNA): TGTGCCAGCAGCATCGACAGAGATAATTCACCCCTCCACTTT. Protein: CASSIDRDNSPLHF.

CDR3 amino acids: CASRFSTSNYGYTF. The CDR3 region has the DNA TGTGCCAGCAGATTCTCAACAAGTAACTATGGCTACACCTTC. V gene TRBV28 combines with J gene TRBJ1-2; D not resolved. Germline V gives CDR1 MDHEN, CDR2 SYDVKM. Trimming cost V 6 bases and J 1 base, with 12 bases left between them. This CDR3 contains 14 residues.

As DNA, the CDR3 is TGTGCCAGCAGCCAACTCCCGGGAGCCGGGGAGCTGTTTTTT. Residues: CASSQLPGAGELFF. The chain carries TRBV3-1 (or the pseudogene TRBV3-2) and TRBJ2-2; possibly TRBD2 for D (6 bases). The CDR3 runs to 14 residues. The germline V and J ends were trimmed by 2 bases and 6 bases, with 10 bases remaining between them. The germline gives CDR1 LGHDT, CDR2 YNNKEL (reference sequence).

The V and J genes are TRBV6-2 or TRBV6-3 and TRBJ2-2; a weak D match, TRBD2 (6 bases). CDR3 length: 16 residues. The V gene's germline CDR1 is MNHEY and CDR2 SVGEGT. Trimming cost V 2 bases and J 2 bases, with 12 bases left between them. DNA of the CDR3: TGTGCCAGCAGTTACAACGCGGAGGGAAACACCGGGGAGCTGTTTTTT. Translation gives CASSYNAEGNTGELFF.

The chain joins TRBV28 to TRBJ1-5, with TRBD1 as a possible D gene (6 bases). V was pared by 7 bases and J by 0 bases, with 16 bases between. The CDR3 sequence is 16 residues long. Germline V lookup: CDR1 MDHEN, CDR2 SYDVKM. The DNA for the CDR3 is TGTGCCAGCACCCAAGGGGGTGCTTATAGCAATCAGCCCCAGCATTTT. Translating gives CASTQGGAYSNQPQHF.